One sample yielded the 26 T cell receptor beta chains listed below, sequenced in a study of identical twins. MiXCR was run by TCRdb on the 5' RACE reads, yielding one entry per CDR3 protein. Found here are about 730,000 distinct CDR3 sequences, 21% of them singletons; the top ten hold 4% to 5.5%. These sequences were also reported in another study, on T cells expressing NK-cell markers.

Sequencing was carried out using PBMCs. These receptors were obtained from a young woman in good health.

This clonotype was counted ten times or more. The chain couples TRBV29-1 to TRBJ2-1; 15 bases line up with TRBD2. The CDR3 covers 17 residues. Germline V lookup: CDR1 SQVTM, CDR2 ANQGSEA. With 5 bases clipped from V and 6 bases from J, the junction kept 11 bases outside the gene matches. CDR3 sequence reads: CSVFLGTSGRKGNEQFF. The CDR3 coding sequence is TGCAGCGTTTTCCTCGGGACTAGCGGGAGGAAGGGCAATGAGCAGTTCTTC.

This clonotype was seen a handful of times. The gene calls are TRBV5-1 and TRBJ2-7, with a weak D call TRBD2 (5 bases). The germline V gene has CDR1 SGHRS and CDR2 YFSETQ. The CDR3 consists of 14 residues. The V and J ends lost 3 bases and 3 bases respectively, with 13 bases between them. The CDR3 reads CASSSSGNLYEQYF. In DNA, the CDR3 is TGCGCCAGCAGCTCATCCGGGAACCTCTACGAGCAGTACTTC.

V usage is TRBV20-1 and J usage is TRBJ2-3, with 8 nucleotides matching TRBD1. The germline CDR1 and CDR2 sequences are DFQATT and SNEGSKA (reference sequence). Unmatched junction bases numbered 9, after V lost 1 base and J lost 3 bases. The CDR3 is 16 amino acids. CDR3 protein: CSARAFQGAGTDTQYF. CDR3 DNA: TGCAGTGCTAGAGCCTTCCAGGGGGCTGGGACAGATACGCAGTATTTT.

This clonotype has just a few counts. The V gene is TRBV20-1, the J gene TRBJ2-7; D might be TRBD2 (6 bases). The CDR3 contains 12 residues. Trimming took 3 bases from V and 5 from J, leaving 11 bases between them. Germline V gene sequence: CDR1 DFQATT, CDR2 SNEGSKA (reference sequence). CDR3 protein: CSASGGNHEQYF. CDR3 nucleotide sequence: TGCAGTGCTAGCGGCGGGAACCACGAGCAGTACTTC.

This clonotype has more than one count but fewer than ten. The V and J genes are TRBV29-1 and TRBJ2-1, with TRBD2 matching over 7 bases. CDR1 is SQVTM and CDR2 is ANQGSEA in the germline V gene. V was clipped by 4 bases and J by 9 bases; unmatched bases: 9. The CDR3 consists of 13 residues. The CDR3 reads CSVVGGSMGEQFF. CDR3 coding DNA: TGCAGCGTTGTGGGCGGGAGTATGGGTGAGCAGTTCTTC.

This clonotype came up a few times. The chain employs TRBV5-1 and TRBJ2-1; 8 bases agree with TRBD1. Germline CDR1 reads SGHRS; CDR2 reads YFSETQ. The ends lost 0 bases at V and 8 bases at J; junction bases unmatched: 7. The CDR3 totals 15 residues. CDR3: CASSLAGGRGHEQFF. The CDR3 nucleotides read TGCGCCAGCAGCTTGGCCGGGGGCAGGGGGCATGAGCAGTTCTTC.

There are a few counts of this clonotype. The V and J genes are TRBV13 and TRBJ1-2; tentative D call: TRBD1 (6 bases). This CDR3 is built from 15 residues. The V end was cut by 5 bases, the J end by 4 bases, with 17 bases between. CDR1 and CDR2 from the germline V gene are PRHDT and FYEKMQ (reference sequence). The CDR3 loop reads CASSARQESGYGYTF. The DNA for the CDR3 is TGTGCCAGCAGCGCGAGACAGGAATCGGGCTATGGCTACACCTTC.

In its sample, this clonotype was seen a few times. This rearrangement joins TRBV12-3 or TRBV12-4 to TRBJ2-3; D call uncertain. Trimming cost V 0 bases and J 1 base, with 11 bases left between them. The CDR3 runs 16 residues. Here the CDR3 reads CASSLARRARTDTQYF. CDR3 in DNA: TGTGCCAGCAGTTTAGCGCGCCGGGCCCGCACAGATACGCAGTATTTT.

This clonotype was picked up many times. A junction end diverges from the germline sequence, so it may reflect a read error. The V call is TRBV5-1, the J call TRBJ2-1; unclear D gene. Germline loops: CDR1 SGHRS, CDR2 YFSETQ. The CDR3 runs to 12 residues. DNA of the CDR3: TGTGCCAGCAGCTTGGACTACAATGAGCAGTTCTTC. Its translation is CASSLDYNEQFF.

This chain uses TRBV9 with TRBJ2-2, with D perhaps TRBD1 (6 bases). The CDR3 totals 15 residues. Deletions cut 3 bases from V and 1 base from J, with 10 bases between. Germline V lookup: CDR1 SGDLS, CDR2 YYNGEE. CDR3 sequence (DNA): TGTGCCAGCAGCGCGGACAGTCAGAACACCGGGGAGCTGTTTTTT. As protein: CASSADSQNTGELFF.

V usage is TRBV6-5 and J usage is TRBJ2-2, with a tentative D call TRBD2 (5 bases). Germline assignment: CDR1 MNHEY and CDR2 SVGAGI. Trimming pared 3 bases from V and 4 bases from J, leaving 9 bases between. The CDR3 extends over 14 amino acids. CDR3 sequence: CASSYTRTTGELFF. For the CDR3, the DNA is TGTGCCAGCAGTTATACTAGAACCACCGGGGAGCTGTTTTTT.

V is TRBV12-3 or TRBV12-4 and J is TRBJ2-3; tentatively, D is TRBD1 or TRBD2 (5 bases each). Trimming shortened V by 6 bases and J by 0 bases, and 10 bases separated the two germline ends. CDR3 size: 14 residues. CDR3 protein: CASSRRDSTDTQYF. CDR3 DNA sequence: TGTGCCAGCAGCCGCCGGGACAGCACAGATACGCAGTATTTT.

The J gene is TRBJ1-1, the V gene TRBV6-8; D perhaps matches TRBD1 (5 bases). This CDR3 comprises 12 residues. Per the germline V gene, CDR1 is MNHGY and CDR2 is SAAAGT. The ends were cut back, 4 bases at V and 6 bases at J, with 9 bases in the middle. CDR3 sequence (DNA): TGTGCCAGCAGTTTTCAGGGTTCTGAAGCTTTCTTT. Translated, it gives CASSFQGSEAFF.

The rearrangement links TRBV27 to TRBJ2-1, with 10 bases lining up with TRBD1. The CDR3 extends over 16 amino acids. Germline CDR1 and CDR2: MNHEY and SMNVEV (reference sequence). After removal of 3 bases from V and 6 bases from J, the junction contained 8 bases not matched to a gene. The CDR3 loop is CASSFSGQGFSNEQFF. Written as DNA, the CDR3 is TGTGCCAGCAGTTTTTCGGGACAGGGGTTTTCCAATGAGCAGTTCTTC.

CDR3: CSAGGLLERTQYF. Here the CDR3 DNA reads TGCAGTGCTGGCGGGCTACTCGAAAGGACCCAGTACTTC. This chain links TRBV20-1 with TRBJ2-5; weak D call: TRBD2 (5 bases). The CDR3 length is 13 residues. The V and J ends lost 5 bases and 7 bases respectively, with 17 bases between them. The V gene's germline CDR1 is DFQATT and CDR2 SNEGSKA (reference sequence).

This clonotype was detected a few times. The chain couples TRBV5-1 to TRBJ2-7; D gene uncertain. V dropped 2 bases and J dropped 6 bases, with 12 bases sitting between them. This CDR3 region has 13 residues. Germline V lookup: CDR1 SGHRS, CDR2 YFSETQ. The CDR3 loop reads CASSLGGTIEQYF. CDR3 coding DNA: TGCGCCAGCAGCTTAGGCGGAACAATCGAGCAGTACTTC.

The chain is built from TRBV5-1 and TRBJ2-1, with D tentatively TRBD2 (6 bases). CDR3 length equals 14 residues. Per the germline V gene, CDR1 is SGHRS and CDR2 is YFSETQ. Trimming removed 0 bases from V and 7 bases from J, with 11 bases in between. The CDR3 nucleotides are TGCGCCAGCAGCTTGGTCCCTAGCGCGAATGAGCAGTTCTTC. This sequence encodes CASSLVPSANEQFF.

This clonotype occurred many times. The chain recombines TRBV25-1 with TRBJ1-1; D is ambiguous. The CDR3 consists of 11 residues. CDR1 and CDR2 (germline): MGHDK, SYGVNS. The V and J ends lost 7 bases and 8 bases respectively, with 11 bases between them. CDR3: CASKRADEAFF. CDR3 nucleotides: TGTGCCAGCAAACGGGCCGACGAAGCTTTCTTT.

This clonotype has a count of ten or more. The rearrangement links TRBV29-1 to TRBJ2-1, with 7 bases aligning to TRBD1. The CDR3 is 11 residues long. J gave up 8 bases and V 6 bases, and 4 bases lay outside the gene matches. The germline V gene encodes CDR1 SQVTM and CDR2 ANQGSEA. For the CDR3, the DNA is TGCAGCGTGACAGGGCTAGATGAGCAGTTCTTC. Protein: CSVTGLDEQFF.

This clonotype is a singleton in its sample. The junction does not match germline at one end; this may be a read error. The chain combines TRBV20-1 with TRBJ2-3, with D maybe TRBD2 (5 bases). This CDR3 is built from 14 residues. Germline lookup yields CDR1 DFQATT and CDR2 SNEGSKA (reference sequence). CDR3 residues: CSARESSGTDAQYF. The CDR3 bases are TGCAGTGCTAGAGAGTCCAGCGGCACAGATGCGCAGTATTTT.

This clonotype was seen a handful of times. V and J are TRBV7-9 and TRBJ1-5; TRBD1 agrees at 9 bases. V shed 9 bases and J 8 bases; nucleotides not matched to a gene: 8. The CDR3 loop spans 13 amino acids. Looked up from germline, CDR1 is SEHNR and CDR2 is FQNEAQ (reference sequence). CDR3 DNA: TGTGCCAGTTCACAGGGGGCTCAAAAGCCCCAGCATTTT. Amino acids: CASSQGAQKPQHF.

This clonotype was recorded at least ten times. The V call is TRBV7-6, the J call TRBJ2-1; 9 bases map to TRBD1. CDR3 length: 16 residues. Unmatched junction bases numbered 11, after V lost 4 bases and J lost 7 bases. CDR1 SGHVS and CDR2 FNYEAQ come from the germline V gene. This CDR3 reads CASSYQGQGSRNEQFF. The CDR3 nucleotides are TGTGCCAGCAGCTACCAGGGACAGGGTAGTCGGAATGAGCAGTTCTTC.

The chain recombines TRBV5-1 with TRBJ2-2, with unresolved D. Looked up from germline, CDR1 is SGHRS and CDR2 is YFSETQ. CDR3 size: 11 residues. The V end was cut by 7 bases, the J end by 7 bases, with 8 bases between. In DNA, the CDR3 is TGCGCCAGCGAGATAGGCGGGGAGCTGTTTTTT. It translates to CASEIGGELFF.

V and J are TRBV12-3 or TRBV12-4 and TRBJ2-7; D assignment may be TRBD1 or TRBD2 (5 bases each). V lost 6 bases and J lost 3, with 12 bases in between. The CDR3 consists of 13 residues. This CDR3 reads CASRRDEDYEQYF. CDR3 in DNA: TGTGCCAGCAGGAGGGACGAAGACTACGAGCAGTACTTC.

The chain has TRBV6-1 and TRBJ1-2; 10 bases are a match to TRBD1. The CDR3 loop spans 15 amino acids. V lost 5 bases, J lost 4 bases, and 7 bases stayed unmatched. Germline CDR1 is MNHNS and CDR2 is SASEGT. In DNA form, the CDR3 reads TGTGCCAGCAGTCCCGGACAGGGGGGAGGCTATGGCTACACCTTC. Encoded protein: CASSPGQGGGYGYTF.

The CDR3 nucleotides are TGCAGTGCTAGAGATGTGGCTAGCGACTACGAGCAGTACTTC. This codes for CSARDVASDYEQYF. The chain combines TRBV20-1 with TRBJ2-7; TRBD2 is a possible D gene (6 bases). CDR1 DFQATT and CDR2 SNEGSKA come from the germline V gene (reference sequence). The ends were cut back, 0 bases at V and 3 bases at J, with 12 bases in the middle. The CDR3 sequence is 14 residues long.